These T cell receptor beta chains were read from a single sample in a study of low-dose radiotherapy and immunotherapy resistance in tumors. MiXCR was run by TCRdb on the reads, yielding one entry per CDR3 protein. The data show about 64,000 distinct CDR3 sequences, around 27% seen once. Sequenced here: PBMCs, sampled before treatment. The receptors derive from a male donor with rectosigmoid adenocarcinoma. CDR3s include the opening cysteine and the closing phenylalanine or tryptophan. D genes are given only for firm matches. Clone size is shown for a subset of rows, as once, few, many or a class of expanded clone.

D gene	V gene	J gene	clone size	CDR3 protein	CDR3 DNA
NA	TRBV20-1	TRBJ2-5	many	CSARESYQETQYF	TGCAGTGCTAGAGAGAGTTACCAAGAGACCCAGTACTTC
NA	TRBV7-6	TRBJ1-2	NA	CASSSSYREGYGYTF	TGTGCCAGCAGCTCCTCGTACAGGGAGGGCTATGGCTACACCTTC
NA	TRBV7-2	TRBJ1-2	many	CASSFSLSAGYTF	TGTGCCAGCAGCTTCAGCCTAAGTGCTGGCTACACCTTC
TRBD2	TRBV12-3/TRBV12-4	TRBJ2-7	NA	CASRTSGSVYEQYF	TGTGCCAGCAGAACTAGCGGGAGTGTATACGAGCAGTACTTC
TRBD2	TRBV5-1	TRBJ2-1	NA	CASSLFTGGGNEQFF	TGCGCCAGCAGCTTGTTCACGGGGGGGGGCAATGAGCAGTTCTTC
NA	TRBV12-3/TRBV12-4	TRBJ1-2	many	CASRLQGYGYTF	TGTGCCAGCAGGCTTCAGGGGTATGGCTACACCTTC
TRBD1	TRBV6-5	TRBJ2-4	NA	CASSYSNGGQGAKNIQYF	TGTGCCAGCAGTTACTCGAACGGGGGACAGGGAGCTAAAAACATTCAGTACTTC
NA	TRBV5-6	TRBJ2-5	NA	CASTPGRWETQYF	TGTGCCAGCACCCCGGGCAGGTGGGAGACCCAGTACTTC
NA	TRBV12-3/TRBV12-4	TRBJ2-5	many	CASQLRGRETQYF	TGTGCCAGCCAACTCCGGGGGCGAGAGACCCAGTACTTC
NA	TRBV19	TRBJ1-4	many	CASSAGFEKLFF	TGTGCCAGTAGTGCGGGATTTGAAAAACTGTTTTTT
NA	TRBV5-4	TRBJ2-7	few	CASSWKTGAAGEQYF	TGTGCCAGCAGCTGGAAGACAGGAGCCGCTGGCGAGCAGTACTTC
TRBD2	TRBV5-1	TRBJ2-5	few	CASSSGTSGETQYF	TGCGCCAGCAGCTCCGGGACTAGCGGCGAGACCCAGTACTTC
TRBD1	TRBV5-1	TRBJ1-6	many	CASSRQGSGNSPLHF	TGCGCCAGCAGCCGACAGGGTTCCGGCAATTCACCCCTCCACTTT
NA	TRBV27	TRBJ1-6	many	CASSLSPVDHNSPLHF	TGTGCCAGCAGTTTATCCCCAGTCGATCATAATTCACCCCTCCACTTT
TRBD1	TRBV10-2	TRBJ1-4	many	CASASGTELFF	TGCGCCAGCGCCTCGGGGACAGAACTGTTTTTT
TRBD1	TRBV12-3/TRBV12-4	TRBJ2-1	many	CASSALGQGFNNEQFF	TGTGCCAGCAGTGCCTTGGGACAGGGGTTCAACAATGAGCAGTTCTTC
NA	TRBV28	TRBJ1-4	NA	CASRGITNEKLFFF	NA
NA	TRBV20-1	TRBJ1-6	NA	CSAPRPGENSPLHF	TGCAGTGCTCCCCGGCCAGGCGAAAATTCACCCCTCCACTTT
NA	TRBV18	TRBJ2-7	many	CASSPAAGDEQYF	TGTGCCAGCTCACCCGCCGCAGGGGACGAGCAGTACTTC
NA	TRBV12-3/TRBV12-4	TRBJ2-7	NA	CASSLFRYEQYF	TGTGCCAGCAGTCTCTTCCGTTACGAGCAGTACTTC
NA	TRBV5-1	TRBJ2-5	many	CASRALGGPSKGSTETQYF	TGCGCCAGCAGGGCGTTGGGAGGCCCTAGCAAAGGGAGCACAGAGACCCAGTACTTC
TRBD2	TRBV12-3/TRBV12-4	TRBJ2-4	many	CASQGGRAWDIQYF	TGTGCCAGCCAGGGCGGGAGGGCGTGGGACATTCAGTACTTC
TRBD1	TRBV18	TRBJ1-6	many	CASSSGQGSYNSPLHF	TGTGCCAGCTCATCAGGACAGGGTTCCTATAATTCACCCCTCCACTTT
TRBD1	TRBV28	TRBJ1-6	many	CASSPWTGANSPLHF	TGTGCCAGCAGTCCTTGGACAGGCGCCAATTCACCCCTCCACTTT
TRBD1	TRBV4-1	TRBJ2-7	many	CASSLSGQGSYEQYF	TGCGCCAGCAGCCTCTCAGGACAGGGCTCCTACGAGCAGTACTTC
TRBD1	TRBV11-2	TRBJ2-1	many	CASTRSRGGIGQFF	TGTGCCAGCACCCGCTCCCGAGGGGGCATAGGGCAGTTCTTC
NA	TRBV28	TRBJ2-7	many	CASSSSSTGKTYEQYF	TGTGCCAGCAGCTCTTCCTCGACAGGTAAAACTTACGAGCAGTACTTC
NA	TRBV2	TRBJ1-6	many	CASSEEQGRSPLHF	TGTGCCAGCAGTGAAGAACAGGGACGTTCACCCCTCCACTTT
TRBD1	TRBV18	TRBJ1-2	many	CASSPQTRDSANYGYTF	TGTGCCAGCTCACCACAAACCCGGGACAGCGCGAACTATGGCTACACCTTC
NA	TRBV7-6	TRBJ2-1	once	CASSSGASSYNEQFF	TGTGCCAGCAGCTCCGGGGCTAGCTCCTACAATGAGCAGTTCTTC
NA	TRBV18	TRBJ2-5	NA	CASSPRAGPQETQYF	TGTGCCAGCTCACCACGAGCAGGGCCGCAAGAGACCCAGTACTTC
NA	TRBV6-2/TRBV6-3	TRBJ2-5	NA	CASSLSRVGETQYF	TGTGCCAGCAGTCTTTCGAGGGTCGGGGAGACCCAGTACTTC
NA	TRBV2	TRBJ2-7	many	CASTRFYEQYF	TGTGCCAGCACTCGCTTCTACGAGCAGTACTTC
NA	TRBV7-2	TRBJ2-7	many	CASSLARGRYEQYF	TGTGCCAGCAGCTTAGCGCGGGGCCGCTACGAGCAGTACTTC
NA	TRBV20-1	TRBJ1-1	many	CSASHPPEAEAFF	TGCAGTGCTAGTCACCCTCCTGAGGCTGAAGCTTTCTTT
NA	TRBV23-1	TRBJ1-6	many	CASSHPTGTPPLHF	TGCGCCAGCAGTCATCCCACCGGGACTCCACCCCTCCACTTT
TRBD1	TRBV2	TRBJ2-5	NA	CASTSALLTGETQYF	TGTGCCAGCACGTCCGCTTTACTGACAGGGGAGACCCAGTACTTC
NA	TRBV12-3/TRBV12-4	TRBJ1-5	many	CASSYGQIYSNQPQHF	TGTGCCAGCAGCTACGGACAGATTTATAGCAATCAGCCCCAGCATTTT
NA	TRBV7-8	TRBJ1-1	many	CASSPEQMNTEAFF	TGTGCCAGCAGCCCCGAACAGATGAACACTGAAGCTTTCTTT
NA	TRBV7-2	TRBJ2-1	many	CASSDGRTRGAYNEQFF	TGTGCCAGCAGCGACGGCCGGACTAGGGGGGCTTACAATGAGCAGTTCTTC
NA	TRBV12-3/TRBV12-4	TRBJ2-2	many	CASSFLKSGELFF	TGTGCCAGCAGTTTTCTGAAAAGCGGGGAGCTGTTTTTT
TRBD1	TRBV19	TRBJ1-5	NA	CASIDWGDRGSNQPQHF	TGTGCCAGTATCGATTGGGGGGACAGGGGTAGCAATCAGCCCCAGCATTTT
TRBD1	TRBV27	TRBJ2-3	many	CASSLWGRGWTDTQYF	TGTGCCAGCAGTTTATGGGGCAGGGGGTGGACAGATACGCAGTATTTT
NA	TRBV29-1	TRBJ1-1	many	CSVNPTGGRTEAFF	TGCAGCGTGAACCCGACGGGTGGTAGGACTGAAGCTTTCTTT
NA	TRBV24-1	TRBJ2-5	NA	CATSGIGGSQETQYF	TGTGCCACCAGTGGAATCGGTGGGTCCCAAGAGACCCAGTACTTC
TRBD2	TRBV6-1	TRBJ2-1	few	CASSEALRGDEQFF	TGTGCCAGCAGTGAAGCGCTTCGGGGGGATGAGCAGTTCTTC
TRBD2	TRBV10-3	TRBJ2-1	many	CAISSGTSGNNEQFF	TGTGCCATCAGTTCCGGGACTAGCGGAAACAATGAGCAGTTCTTC
TRBD1	TRBV6-2/TRBV6-3	TRBJ2-7	NA	CASSRDSDRDWYEQYF	TGTGCCAGCAGCCGGGACTCGGACAGGGATTGGTACGAGCAGTACTTC
TRBD1	TRBV16	TRBJ1-1	many	CASSQSKGAATEAFF	TGTGCCAGCAGCCAATCGAAGGGGGCGGCCACTGAAGCTTTCTTT
TRBD1	TRBV19	TRBJ2-7	many	CASSEQGAADEQYF	TGTGCCAGTAGTGAACAGGGGGCGGCGGACGAGCAGTACTTC
NA	TRBV12-3/TRBV12-4	TRBJ1-1	many	CASSYRVNTEAFF	TGTGCCAGCAGTTACAGGGTGAACACTGAAGCTTTCTTT
TRBD1	TRBV19	TRBJ1-1	many	CASSPDRGTEAFF	TGTGCCAGTAGTCCGGACAGGGGCACTGAAGCTTTCTTT
NA	TRBV5-1	TRBJ2-3	NA	CASSPGTQGGYTDTQYF	TGCGCCAGCAGCCCAGGGACGCAAGGTGGATACACAGATACGCAGTATTTT